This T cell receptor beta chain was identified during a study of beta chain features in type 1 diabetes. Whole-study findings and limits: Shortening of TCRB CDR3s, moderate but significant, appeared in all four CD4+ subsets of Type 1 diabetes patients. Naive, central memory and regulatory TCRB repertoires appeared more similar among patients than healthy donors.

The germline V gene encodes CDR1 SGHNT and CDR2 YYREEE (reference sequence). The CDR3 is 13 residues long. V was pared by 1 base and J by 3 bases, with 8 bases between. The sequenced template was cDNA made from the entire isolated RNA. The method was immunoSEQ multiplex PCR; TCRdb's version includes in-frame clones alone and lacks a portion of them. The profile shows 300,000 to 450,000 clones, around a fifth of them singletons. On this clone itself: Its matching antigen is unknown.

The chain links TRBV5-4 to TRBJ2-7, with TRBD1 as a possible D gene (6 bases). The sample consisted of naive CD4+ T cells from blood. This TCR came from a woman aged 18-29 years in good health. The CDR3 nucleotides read TGTGCCAGCAGCTTGCGCAGGGGCTACGAGCAGTACTTC. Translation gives CASSLRRGYEQYF.